Below are 28 T cell receptor beta chains sequenced from a single sample in a study of read filtering for tumor transcriptome and immune sequencing. This library used approximately 390 ng RNA and molecular barcoded adaptors spanning alpha/delta and beta/gamma chains. TCRdb used MiXCR to reprocess the reads, holding one entry per CDR3 protein. The table has some 80,000 distinct CDR3 sequences, roughly 12% seen once. Sequencing was carried out using a population of CD138-negative cells sorted from bone marrow. These receptors were collected from a donor older than 35 with multiple myeloma.

The chain couples TRBV19 to TRBJ2-5; possible D gene TRBD1, 5 bases. CDR3 length equals 13 residues. Trimming took 2 bases from V and 5 from J, leaving 9 bases between them. CDR1 is LNHDA and CDR2 is SQIVND in the germline V gene (reference sequence). The CDR3 nucleotides are TGTGCCAGTAGTATACCCCAGGGCGAGACCCAGTACTTC. It encodes CASSIPQGETQYF.

J is TRBJ2-5 and V is TRBV3-1; weak D call: TRBD1 (6 bases). The CDR3 contains 13 residues. Trimming left V 4 bases short and J 13 bases short, with 19 bases between. CDR1 and CDR2 (germline): LGHDT, YNNKEL (reference sequence). CDR3 nucleotide sequence: TGTGCCAGCAGCCTAATTGGGGGCCCTCCGAGGTACTTC. It translates to CASSLIGGPPRYF.

The sample holds many counts of this clonotype. One end of the junction fails to match germline, which may point to a read error. The gene calls are TRBV10-1 and TRBJ2-3; 8 positions agree with TRBD1. This CDR3 has 16 amino acids. Per the germline V gene, CDR1 is WNHNN and CDR2 is SYGVQD (reference sequence). The CDR3 sequence is CASSESGTGGSDTQCF. In DNA, the CDR3 is TGCGCCAGCAGTGAGTCGGGGACAGGAGGATCAGATACGCAGTGTTTT.

This clonotype was seen repeatedly, ten times or more. The chain combines TRBV25-1 with TRBJ2-1; 8 positions agree with TRBD1. From germline, CDR1 is MGHDK and CDR2 SYGVNS. The J segment lost 2 bases and the V segment lost 6 bases, leaving 3 bases of the junction unmatched. The CDR3 spans 14 residues. CDR3 sequence (DNA): TGTGCCAGCAGAGACAGGGGCCCCTACAATGAGCAGTTCTTC. It is translated as CASRDRGPYNEQFF.

This clonotype was detected many times. This chain connects TRBV7-2 to TRBJ2-7, with TRBD1 as a possible D gene (6 bases). V was cut by 2 bases and J by 0 bases, with 14 bases left in between. CDR1 is SGHTA and CDR2 is FQGNSA in the germline V gene. CDR3 length: 16 amino acids. The CDR3 DNA follows: TGTGCCAGCAGCTTACCAGGGGCACCCTCCTCCTACGAGCAGTACTTC. Translated: CASSLPGAPSSYEQYF. Looking up the rest from reference TRBV7-2 and TRBJ2-7 gives the full variable domain: GAGVSQSPSNKVTEKGKDVELRCDPISGHTALYWYRQSLGQGLEFLIYFQGNSAPDKSGLPSDRFSAERTGGSVSTLTIQRTQQEDSAVYLCASSLPGAPSSYEQYFGPGTRLTVT.

This clonotype is a singleton in its sample. This sequence joins TRBV20-1 and TRBJ1-3; D call uncertain. The CDR3 totals 17 residues. The ends were cut back, 6 bases at V and 0 bases at J, with 21 bases in the middle. Looked up from germline, CDR1 is DFQATT and CDR2 is SNEGSKA (reference sequence). CDR3 protein: CSASRTAFGPSGNTIYF. The DNA for the CDR3 is TGCAGTGCAAGCAGGACGGCGTTCGGCCCCTCTGGAAACACCATATATTTT.

This clonotype occurred many times. The gene calls are TRBV20-1 and TRBJ2-1, with D tentatively TRBD2 (6 bases). Deletions cut 0 bases from V and 2 bases from J, with 14 bases between. The CDR3 has 16 amino acids. Germline-derived CDR1 and CDR2 are DFQATT and SNEGSKA (reference sequence). Written as DNA, the CDR3 is TGCAGTGCTAGAGATCTATCGCGCGGGGCCTACAATGAGCAGTTCTTC. Translated: CSARDLSRGAYNEQFF.

Many counts were recorded for this clonotype. The CDR3 protein is CATSDPAPDRGLNEQFF. The CDR3 DNA sequence: TGTGCCACCAGTGATCCTGCCCCGGACAGGGGGCTAAATGAGCAGTTCTTC. The rearrangement uses TRBV24-1 and TRBJ2-1; 11 bases line up with TRBD1. V shed 3 bases, J shed 7 bases, and the junction held 10 bases outside the gene matches. The CDR3 loop spans 17 amino acids. Germline assignment: CDR1 KGHDR and CDR2 SFDVKD.

At least ten counts were recorded for this clonotype. This rearrangement joins TRBV5-1 to TRBJ2-1, with D tentatively TRBD2 (6 bases). This CDR3 is built from 16 residues. From germline, CDR1 is SGHRS and CDR2 YFSETQ. V was pared by 3 bases and J by 6 bases, with 19 bases between. The CDR3 DNA reads TGCGCCAGCAGCTCACAAAGACTAGGTGCTTTCAATGAGCAGTTCTTC. Protein: CASSSQRLGAFNEQFF.

This clonotype appeared a single time. Possible read error: a much larger clone is one base away. This chain connects TRBV10-3 to TRBJ2-2; 7 bases map to TRBD1. CDR3 length equals 15 residues. CDR1 ENHRY and CDR2 SYGVKD come from the germline V gene. The CDR3 bases are TGTGCCATCAATGAGACAGGGTCCCGCACCGGGGAGCTGTTTTTT. It codes for CAINETGSRTGELFF.

In its sample, this clonotype was seen many times. V and J are TRBV2 and TRBJ2-1; D unresolved. V was shortened by 4 bases and J by 1 base, with 14 bases between the two germline ends. The CDR3 covers 16 residues. Germline values: CDR1 SNHLY, CDR2 FYNNEI. CDR3 coding DNA: TGTGCCAGCAGTGTATCGGCCGTACAGTCCTACAATGAGCAGTTCTTC. This codes for CASSVSAVQSYNEQFF.

This clonotype was found once. This sequence may be a read error, since a much larger clone differs from it by one base. The CDR3 spells CASSYSRGSVAGDEQYF. The CDR3 bases are TGTGCCAGCAGTTACTCGCGGGGATCAGTAGCGGGGGACGAGCAGTACTTC. V gene TRBV6-6 combines with J gene TRBJ2-7; 9 bases are shared with TRBD2. The V gene end was trimmed by 0 bases and the J gene end by 5 bases; junction bases not matched to a gene: 11. Germline CDR1 reads MNHNY; CDR2 reads SVGAGI (reference sequence). The CDR3 loop spans 17 amino acids.

About this clonotype: A single base separates this from a much larger clone, so it may be a read error. This rearrangement joins TRBV6-2 or TRBV6-3 to TRBJ2-2; weak D call: TRBD2 (6 bases). This CDR3 comprises 14 residues. From germline, CDR1 is MNHEY and CDR2 SVGEGT. Trimming cost V 5 bases and J 6 bases, with 13 bases left between them. The CDR3 loop reads CASSTPGDAGELFF. DNA for the CDR3: TGTGCCAGCAGTACCCCGGGGGACGCCGGGGAGCTGTTTTTT.

This clonotype showed up many times. The genes are TRBV5-1 and TRBJ2-5; 7 nucleotides match TRBD2. This CDR3 spans 13 amino acids. The germline V gene has CDR1 SGHRS and CDR2 YFSETQ. V dropped 6 bases and J dropped 4; count of bases not matched to a gene: 6. DNA for the CDR3: TGCGCCAGCACCACCCCGGGGGGAGAGACCCAGTACTTC. Translating it yields CASTTPGGETQYF. The variable domain in full, completed from reference TRBV5-1 and TRBJ2-5, reads KAGVTQTPRYLIKTRGQQVTLSCSPISGHRSVSWYQQTPGQGLQFLFEYFSETQRNKGNFPGRFSGRQFSNSRSEMNVSTLELGDSALYLCASTTPGGETQYFGPGTRLLVL.

There are many counts of this clonotype. The chain links TRBV5-1 to TRBJ2-3; no definite D call. The length of the CDR3 is 11 residues. V was cut by 4 bases and J by 5 bases, with 5 bases left in between. Germline V gene lookup returns CDR1 SGHRS and CDR2 YFSETQ. The CDR3 sequence: CASSRQDTQYF. In DNA, the CDR3 is TGCGCCAGCAGCCGGCAAGATACGCAGTATTTT.

This clonotype appeared many times. This chain joins TRBV2 and TRBJ2-5; TRBD1 matches at 7 bases. Trimming at V came to 5 bases and at J to 2 bases, leaving 5 bases not matched to a gene. This CDR3 region has 14 residues. CDR1 SNHLY and CDR2 FYNNEI come from the germline V gene. CDR3 region: CASSRDSTQETQYF. Here the CDR3 DNA reads TGTGCCAGCAGTCGGGACAGCACTCAAGAGACCCAGTACTTC.

This clonotype has a count of ten or more. The chain recombines TRBV20-1 with TRBJ2-7; weak D call: TRBD1 (6 bases). The CDR3 is 12 residues long. Trimming shortened V by 6 bases and J by 2 bases, and 11 bases separated the two germline ends. CDR1 is DFQATT, CDR2 SNEGSKA, per germline (reference sequence). The CDR3 DNA follows: TGCAGTGCGCAGGGGCAAACCTACGAGCAGTACTTC. Its protein product is CSAQGQTYEQYF.

In its sample, this clonotype was seen many times. The chain joins TRBV29-1 to TRBJ2-7; D not certain. This CDR3 has 11 residues. V was shortened by 4 bases and J by 2 bases, with 6 bases between the two germline ends. The germline V gene encodes CDR1 SQVTM and CDR2 ANQGSEA. CDR3 bases: TGCAGCGTTGCTGGGACCTACGAGCAGTACTTC. Its protein is CSVAGTYEQYF.

This rearrangement joins TRBV12-3 or TRBV12-4 to TRBJ2-1, with 7 nucleotides matching TRBD1. V shed 0 bases and J 9 bases; nucleotides not matched to a gene: 5. CDR3 length: 14 amino acids. The CDR3 DNA follows: TGTGCCAGCAGTTTAGCGAGGGACAGAGGTGAGCAGTTCTTC. Its translation is CASSLARDRGEQFF.

This clonotype was recorded at least ten times. An end of the junction differs from the germline gene, which may be a read error. This chain uses TRBV7-2 with TRBJ2-3; 7 bases match TRBD2. CDR3 length equals 15 residues. Germline V gives CDR1 SGHTA, CDR2 FQGNSA. The CDR3 DNA sequence: TGTGCCAGCAGCTGGGCTAGCGGACGCACAGATACGCTGTATTTT. Protein product: CASSWASGRTDTLYF.

This clonotype was seen at least ten times. The chain uses TRBV12-3 or TRBV12-4 and TRBJ1-2, with D possibly TRBD1 on 5 matching bases. The CDR3 sequence is 14 residues long. Between the trimmed V and J ends, which lost 7 bases and 3 bases, there was a span of 15 bases. CDR3 loop: CASTRQGEYYGYTF. The CDR3 DNA reads as TGTGCCAGCACCCGACAAGGGGAGTACTATGGCTACACCTTC.

In regard to this clonotype: A much larger clone lies one base from this, so it may be a read error. The genes are TRBV5-1 and TRBJ2-7; possibly TRBD1 or TRBD2 for D (5 bases each). CDR3 size: 14 residues. Trimming cost V 4 bases and J 4 bases, with 15 bases left between them. In germline, CDR1 is SGHRS, CDR2 YFSETQ. CDR3 bases: TGCGCCAGCAGCCCGGGACCCCGACCTTACGAGCAGTACTTC. It encodes CASSPGPRPYEQYF.

This clonotype has a count of ten or more. The gene calls are TRBV30 and TRBJ2-3; 10 nucleotides line up with TRBD2. Trimming removed 6 bases from V and 4 bases from J; junction bases left unmatched: 7. The V gene's germline CDR1 is GTSNPN and CDR2 SVGIG (reference sequence). The CDR3 is made up of 14 amino acids. CDR3 protein: CACVIAGGADTQYF. CDR3 DNA sequence: TGTGCCTGCGTAATAGCGGGAGGCGCAGATACGCAGTATTTT.

This clonotype has a count of ten or more. The chain uses TRBV5-1 and TRBJ2-1; TRBD2 is a possible D gene (5 bases). This CDR3 is 14 amino acids long. V was shortened by 0 bases and J by 7 bases, with 11 bases between the two germline ends. Germline V CDR1 and CDR2: SGHRS, YFSETQ. The chain's CDR3 is CASSLGGELNEQFF. DNA for the CDR3: TGCGCCAGCAGCTTGGGGGGAGAACTTAATGAGCAGTTCTTC.

The sample holds many counts of this clonotype. The V and J genes are TRBV7-3 and TRBJ2-7; 8 nucleotides agree with TRBD1. The CDR3 has 13 amino acids. The germline CDR1 and CDR2 sequences are SGHTA and FQGTGA. V shed 5 bases and J 6 bases; nucleotides not matched to a gene: 6. CDR3 DNA: TGTGCCAGCAGCCCAGGGGGCATCCCCGAGCAGTACTTC. The encoded protein is CASSPGGIPEQYF.

At least ten counts were recorded for this clonotype. The CDR3: CSVGTGAPLQFF. CDR3 DNA: TGCAGCGTAGGTACAGGGGCTCCCCTACAGTTCTTC. The chain is built from TRBV29-1 and TRBJ2-1; TRBD1 agrees at 7 bases. With V trimmed by 6 bases and J by 13 bases, 12 bases remained unmatched. Germline values: CDR1 SQVTM, CDR2 ANQGSEA. This CDR3 is 12 amino acids long.

In its sample, this clonotype was seen many times. V is TRBV4-2 and J is TRBJ2-1; 9 nucleotides line up with TRBD2. The CDR3 is 18 residues long. V shed 1 base and J 0 bases; nucleotides not matched to a gene: 7. Germline CDR1 and CDR2: LGHNA and YNFKEQ. In nucleotides, the CDR3 is TGTGCCAGCAGCCAAGGCCCTAATAGCGGGAGCTCCTACAATGAGCAGTTCTTC. The encoded protein is CASSQGPNSGSSYNEQFF.

As regards this clonotype: This clone may be a read error of a much larger clone one base away. CDR3 DNA: TGTGCCAGCAGCCCCTCAGGGCGGTATGGCTACACCTTC. As protein: CASSPSGRYGYTF. The chain recombines TRBV6-5 with TRBJ1-2; possible D gene TRBD1, 5 bases. V lost 6 bases, J lost 5 bases, and 13 bases lay in between. The CDR3 contains 13 residues. Germline CDR1 is MNHEY and CDR2 is SVGAGI.